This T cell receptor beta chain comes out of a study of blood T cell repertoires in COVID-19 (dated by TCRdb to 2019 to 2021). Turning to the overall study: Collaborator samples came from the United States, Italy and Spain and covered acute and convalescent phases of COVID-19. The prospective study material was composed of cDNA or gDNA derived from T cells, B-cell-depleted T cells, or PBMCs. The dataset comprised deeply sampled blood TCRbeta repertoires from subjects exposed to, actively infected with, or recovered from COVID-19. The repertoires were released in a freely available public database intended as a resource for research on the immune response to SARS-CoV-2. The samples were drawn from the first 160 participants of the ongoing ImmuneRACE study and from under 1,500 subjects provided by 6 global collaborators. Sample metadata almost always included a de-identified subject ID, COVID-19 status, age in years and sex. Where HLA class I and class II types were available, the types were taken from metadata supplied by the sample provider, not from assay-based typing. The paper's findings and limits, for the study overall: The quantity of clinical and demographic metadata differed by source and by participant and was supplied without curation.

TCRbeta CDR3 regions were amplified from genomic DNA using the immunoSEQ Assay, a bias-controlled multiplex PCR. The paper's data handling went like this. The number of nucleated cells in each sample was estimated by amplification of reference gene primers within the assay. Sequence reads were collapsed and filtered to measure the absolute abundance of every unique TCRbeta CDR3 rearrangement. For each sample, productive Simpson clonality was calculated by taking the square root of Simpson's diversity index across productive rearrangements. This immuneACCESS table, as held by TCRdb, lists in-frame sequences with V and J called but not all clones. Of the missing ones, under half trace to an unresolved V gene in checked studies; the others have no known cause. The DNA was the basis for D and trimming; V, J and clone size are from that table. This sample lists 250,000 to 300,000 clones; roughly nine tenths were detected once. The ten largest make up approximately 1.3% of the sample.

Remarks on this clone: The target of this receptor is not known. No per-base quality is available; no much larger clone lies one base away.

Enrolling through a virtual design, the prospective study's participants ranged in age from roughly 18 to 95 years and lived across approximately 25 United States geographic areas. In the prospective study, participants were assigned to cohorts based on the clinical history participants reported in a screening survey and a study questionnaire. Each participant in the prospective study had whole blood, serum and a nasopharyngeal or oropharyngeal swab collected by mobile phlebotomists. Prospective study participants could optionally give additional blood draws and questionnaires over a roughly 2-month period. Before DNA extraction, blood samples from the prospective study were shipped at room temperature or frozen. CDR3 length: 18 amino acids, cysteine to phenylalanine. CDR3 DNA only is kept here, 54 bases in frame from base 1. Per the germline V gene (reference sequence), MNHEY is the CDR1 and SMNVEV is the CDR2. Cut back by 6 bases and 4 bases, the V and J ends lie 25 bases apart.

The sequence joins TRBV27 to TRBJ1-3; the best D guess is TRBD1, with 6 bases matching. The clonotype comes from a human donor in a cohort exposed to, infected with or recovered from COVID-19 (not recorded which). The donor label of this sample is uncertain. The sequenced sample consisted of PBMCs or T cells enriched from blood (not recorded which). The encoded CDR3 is CASRTDRPRYSVGNTIYF. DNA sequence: TGTGCCAGCAGAACCGACAGGCCTCGGTATTCGGTGGGAAACACCATATATTTT.